This T cell receptor (beta chain) emerged from a study of T cells in Graves' hyperthyroidism and ophthalmopathy. Study-level points and caveats: From stable hyperthyroidism, ophthalmopathy was set apart by a 13 V-J model.

It was RNA transcripts that yielded the amplified TCR beta CDR3 regions. During a first-round RT-PCR of the TCR CDR3, the HTBI primer set was used. Via MiXCR, TCRdb re-called the multiplex PCR reads, giving one row per CDR3 protein. Here the sample spans around 440,000 distinct CDR3 sequences, 15% to 19% being singletons. Per germline, CDR1 DFQATT and CDR2 SNEGSKA (reference sequence). The CDR3 is 12 residues long. The trim removed 7 bases at V and 6 bases at J, leaving 5 bases unmatched. In this sample, this clonotype turned up a few times. Its antigen remains unknown. This chain joins TRBV20-1 and TRBJ1-4; 7 bases map to TRBD1. The sample taken for sequencing was blood. The clonotype was recovered from a woman between 18 and 29 years old with Graves' hyperthyroidism. The CDR3 reads CSVGGGDEKLFF. CDR3 in DNA: TGCAGTGTAGGGGGCGGGGATGAAAAACTGTTTTTT.